The 32 T cell receptor beta chains below all came from one sample that was sequenced in a study of blood T cells in healthy people across ages. A second PCR, run for about 7 to 11 cycles, used a sample-barcoded 5' primer plus a J-beta primer mix. TCRdb processed the 5' RACE reads anew with MiXCR; each CDR3 protein has one entry. The sample records around 1,800,000 distinct CDR3 sequences, around 42% being singletons. The source material was blood. Receptors were obtained from a human donor in good health.

The chain couples TRBV7-2 to TRBJ2-1; 8 nucleotides line up with TRBD2. Germline V gene sequence: CDR1 SGHTA, CDR2 FQGNSA. V gave up 1 base and J gave up 7 bases; unmatched junction bases: 6. The CDR3 totals 15 residues. CDR3 protein: CASSLEPGGQNEQFF. The DNA for the CDR3 is TGTGCCAGCAGCTTAGAACCGGGGGGGCAGAATGAGCAGTTCTTC.

The J gene is TRBJ2-5, the V gene TRBV15; TRBD1 is a possible D gene (6 bases). The germline V and J ends were trimmed by 4 bases and 1 base, with 16 bases remaining between them. From germline, CDR1 is LNHNV and CDR2 YYDKDF (reference sequence). The CDR3 covers 16 residues. The CDR3 nucleotides are TGTGCCACCAGCACCGGGGACACACTCATCCAAGAGACCCAGTACTTC. Its translation: CATSTGDTLIQETQYF.

The chain links TRBV5-1 to TRBJ2-1; D ambiguous. The CDR3 extends over 14 amino acids. Germline V lookup: CDR1 SGHRS, CDR2 YFSETQ. With 0 bases removed from V and 7 bases from J, the gap between germline ends came to 11 bases. The CDR3 loop reads CASSLEGMGNEQFF. In DNA, the CDR3 is TGCGCCAGCAGCTTGGAAGGGATGGGGAATGAGCAGTTCTTC.

This clonotype was recorded many times. This rearrangement joins TRBV6-5 to TRBJ2-1; the match to TRBD2 covers 9 bases. CDR3 size: 15 residues. J was trimmed by 9 bases and V by 7 bases; bases with no gene match: 13. CDR1 is MNHEY, CDR2 SVGAGI, per germline. CDR3 region: CASNRGAGGLSEQFF. In DNA form, the CDR3 reads TGTGCCAGCAACCGCGGCGCGGGGGGGTTAAGTGAGCAGTTCTTC.

This clonotype was seen only once. The chain joins TRBV13 to TRBJ2-5; 9 bases fit TRBD2. This CDR3 region has 15 residues. Germline assignment: CDR1 PRHDT and CDR2 FYEKMQ (reference sequence). V shed 4 bases, J shed 4 bases, and the junction held 7 bases outside the gene matches. In DNA form, the CDR3 reads TGTGCCAGCAGCTGGGGGGGACTAGCTTCAGAGACCCAGTACTTC. This codes for CASSWGGLASETQYF.

This clonotype showed up many times. The V call is TRBV2, the J call TRBJ2-1; TRBD2 aligns across 13 bases. The V and J ends lost 0 bases and 4 bases, in that order; junction bases with no gene match: 21. CDR1 is SNHLY, CDR2 FYNNEI, per germline. The CDR3 covers 23 residues. CDR3 sequence (DNA): TGTGCCAGCAGTGAAGCGCCGAGACTAGCGGGGGGCTATACCCCCTCCCAATACAATGAGCAGTTCTTC. It yields the protein CASSEAPRLAGGYTPSQYNEQFF.

This chain links TRBV5-1 with TRBJ1-6; 7 nucleotides match TRBD1. The CDR3 sequence is 20 residues long. The ends lost 0 bases at V and 0 bases at J; junction bases unmatched: 12. Germline V gene lookup returns CDR1 SGHRS and CDR2 YFSETQ. DNA of the CDR3: TGCGCCAGCAGCTTGGTGGCAGGGGGTCCGTCGAGCTCCTATAATTCACCCCTCCACTTT. The encoded protein is CASSLVAGGPSSSYNSPLHF.

As for this clonotype: Compared with germline, one end of the junction differs, possibly owing to a read error. CDR3 in DNA: TGTACCACCAGCAGAGAATCGGCAGGAAGGTCCTACGAGCAGTACTTC. This codes for CTTSRESAGRSYEQYF. The rearrangement joins TRBV15 to TRBJ2-7; D is unclear. Germline V gene sequence: CDR1 LNHNV, CDR2 YYDKDF (reference sequence). CDR3 length: 16 residues.

This clonotype was recorded a few times. The chain couples TRBV20-1 to TRBJ2-1; D remains ambiguous. Germline values: CDR1 DFQATT, CDR2 SNEGSKA (reference sequence). The CDR3 covers 13 residues. V was pared by 5 bases and J by 5 bases, with 13 bases between. The CDR3 DNA follows: TGCAGTGCTTGGCATTACGCGAACAATGAGCAGTTCTTC. It encodes CSAWHYANNEQFF.

The chain is built from TRBV15 and TRBJ1-5, with D perhaps TRBD1 (5 bases). Germline V CDR1 and CDR2: LNHNV, YYDKDF (reference sequence). V gave up 2 bases and J gave up 2 bases, with 10 bases separating them. The CDR3 covers 15 residues. The CDR3 sequence: CATSRRDSRNQPQHF. The CDR3 DNA reads TGTGCCACCAGCAGAAGGGACTCCCGCAATCAGCCCCAGCATTTT.

The V and J genes are TRBV28 and TRBJ2-6; weak D call: TRBD1 (5 bases). Germline V gene sequence: CDR1 MDHEN, CDR2 SYDVKM. The CDR3 consists of 15 residues. The germline V and J ends were trimmed by 1 base and 3 bases, with 7 bases remaining between them. CDR3 region: CASSLYDSGANVLTF. DNA for the CDR3: TGTGCCAGCAGTTTATATGACAGTGGGGCCAACGTCCTGACTTTC.

The chain uses TRBV6-5 and TRBJ1-6, with a possible D match to TRBD1 (5 bases). Germline-derived CDR1 and CDR2 are MNHEY and SVGAGI. The V end was cut by 6 bases, the J end by 5 bases, with 17 bases between. The CDR3 covers 16 residues. This CDR3 is CASSPVGAVHNSPLHF. The CDR3 DNA reads as TGTGCCAGCAGCCCCGTAGGGGCAGTTCATAATTCACCCCTCCACTTT.

This clonotype turned up a few times. One junction end disagrees with the germline gene, perhaps due to a read error. This chain connects TRBV7-9 to TRBJ1-2, with unresolved D. The CDR3 consists of 14 residues. Germline loops: CDR1 SEHNR, CDR2 FQNEAQ (reference sequence). CDR3 DNA sequence: TGTGCCGGCAGCCCCCGGGCGGTGAACTATGGCTACACCTTC. Translating gives CAGSPRAVNYGYTF.

The chain links TRBV20-1 to TRBJ1-5; perhaps TRBD1 as D (5 bases). Trimming cost V 0 bases and J 3 bases, with 15 bases left between them. Germline loops: CDR1 DFQATT, CDR2 SNEGSKA (reference sequence). CDR3 size: 16 residues. The DNA of the CDR3 is TGCAGTGCTAGAGAACGGAGGGGTGTAAACAATCAGCCCCAGCATTTT. Residues: CSARERRGVNNQPQHF.

The chain uses TRBV7-6 and TRBJ1-2; 9 bases fit TRBD1. V gave up 5 bases and J gave up 3 bases; unmatched junction bases: 7. The CDR3 covers 15 residues. The V gene's germline CDR1 is SGHVS and CDR2 FNYEAQ. The CDR3 DNA follows: TGTGCCAGCAGCCTTTCGGGACAGGGATACTATGGCTACACCTTC. It specifies CASSLSGQGYYGYTF.

The V and J genes are TRBV2 and TRBJ1-6; perhaps TRBD1 as D (6 bases). CDR3 length: 16 amino acids. Germline V gives CDR1 SNHLY, CDR2 FYNNEI. Trimming stripped 6 bases from V and 2 bases from J, with 14 bases between. CDR3 sequence reads: CASSWDIRTYNSPLHF. CDR3 coding DNA: TGTGCCAGCAGCTGGGACATTAGGACCTATAATTCACCCCTCCACTTT.

The chain couples TRBV29-1 to TRBJ2-7, with D tentatively TRBD2 (6 bases). The CDR3 has 13 amino acids. Germline V gives CDR1 SQVTM, CDR2 ANQGSEA. V lost 2 bases to trimming and J lost 3 bases, with 11 bases between them. In DNA, the CDR3 is TGCAGCGTTGAAACGGGGGAGGTCTACGAGCAGTACTTC. It translates to CSVETGEVYEQYF.

The DNA of the CDR3 is TGCAGTGCTAGATTAGGCCCCGGGTTATATTTT. It encodes CSARLGPGLYF. This chain links TRBV20-1 with TRBJ1-3; D not certain. Germline V gene lookup returns CDR1 DFQATT and CDR2 SNEGSKA (reference sequence). The CDR3 loop spans 11 amino acids. Trimming took off 2 bases at V and 14 bases at J, with 13 bases between the two ends.

This clonotype was recorded a few times. The V call is TRBV6-5, the J call TRBJ2-5; D might be TRBD1 or TRBD2, each matching 5 bases. The germline V gene encodes CDR1 MNHEY and CDR2 SVGAGI. The V gene lost 2 bases and the J gene lost 5 bases, with 12 bases spanning the gap. This CDR3 spans 14 amino acids. The CDR3 spells CASSYQGPWETQYF. The CDR3 DNA is TGTGCCAGCAGTTACCAGGGACCTTGGGAGACCCAGTACTTC.

This clonotype turned up a few times. This chain joins TRBV12-3 or TRBV12-4 and TRBJ2-1; 8 nucleotides align to TRBD2. Trimming removed 3 bases from V and 5 bases from J; junction bases left unmatched: 9. CDR3 length equals 16 residues. The CDR3 nucleotides read TGTGCCAGCAGTTTTTATGACGGGGGGGTAAACAATGAGCAGTTCTTC. Amino acids: CASSFYDGGVNNEQFF.

The rearrangement joins TRBV24-1 to TRBJ2-5; no definite D call. The CDR3 contains 14 residues. Germline loops: CDR1 KGHDR, CDR2 SFDVKD. Trimming took 4 bases from V and 4 from J, leaving 12 bases between them. This CDR3 reads CATSDSTPGETQYF. The CDR3 DNA is TGTGCCACCAGTGACTCGACTCCTGGAGAGACCCAGTACTTC.

V gene TRBV7-8 combines with J gene TRBJ1-4; 8 bases line up with TRBD1. This CDR3 region has 15 residues. Germline V gene lookup returns CDR1 SGHVS and CDR2 FQNEAQ. The V gene end was trimmed by 5 bases and the J gene end by 8 bases; junction bases not matched to a gene: 10. In nucleotides, the CDR3 is TGTGCCAGCAGCCCTCGACGAACAGGGGGGGAAAAACTGTTTTTT. It specifies CASSPRRTGGEKLFF.

The chain couples TRBV29-1 to TRBJ2-1; 10 bases are shared with TRBD1. V trimming: 6 bases; J trimming: 0 bases; junction bases outside the gene matches: 8. The CDR3 consists of 16 residues. The germline gives CDR1 SQVTM, CDR2 ANQGSEA. For the CDR3, the DNA is TGCAGCGTCGCGCCCGGGACAGGGGCCTCCTACAATGAGCAGTTCTTC. Residues: CSVAPGTGASYNEQFF.

This clonotype was counted between two and nine times. CDR3 nucleotides: TGTGCCAGCAGCGACCGGACAGGGAACTACAATGAGCAGTTCTTC. Amino acid sequence: CASSDRTGNYNEQFF. The gene calls are TRBV9 and TRBJ2-1; TRBD1 agrees at 8 bases. The CDR3 has 15 residues. V lost 3 bases to trimming and J lost 3 bases; unmatched junction nucleotides: 5. Germline CDR1 SGDLS, CDR2 YYNGEE.

This chain joins TRBV4-1 and TRBJ2-1, with TRBD2 matching 12 bases. This CDR3 spans 17 amino acids. The junction had 11 bases not matched to a gene; V was cut back by 4 bases and J by 7 bases. Germline assignment: CDR1 MGHRA and CDR2 YSYEKL. CDR3 in amino acids: CASSLELTSGGWNEQFF. The CDR3, as DNA: TGCGCCAGCAGCCTTGAACTCACTAGCGGGGGGTGGAATGAGCAGTTCTTC.

Written as DNA, the CDR3 is TGTGCCAGCAGTTTAGTAGGGGGCGAATACGAGCAGTACTTC. Amino acid sequence: CASSLVGGEYEQYF. V is TRBV12-3 or TRBV12-4 and J is TRBJ2-4, with 7 bases that match TRBD1. The J call is doubtful: the DNA matches TRBJ2-7 better. CDR3 length: 14 residues.

V usage is TRBV20-1 and J usage is TRBJ1-5; 7 nucleotides match TRBD1. Germline V gene lookup returns CDR1 DFQATT and CDR2 SNEGSKA (reference sequence). The CDR3 is 15 residues long. V lost 3 bases, J lost 0 bases, and 5 bases stayed unmatched. The chain's CDR3 is CSASAGGYSNQPQHF. The DNA for the CDR3 is TGCAGTGCTAGTGCAGGGGGGTATAGCAATCAGCCCCAGCATTTT.

Regarding this clonotype: The junction does not match germline at one end; this may be a read error. The chain combines TRBV7-6 with TRBJ2-4; 8 nucleotides align to TRBD2. The DNA matches TRBJ2-7 better at its end, which makes the J call doubtful. This CDR3 comprises 13 residues. The V gene's germline CDR1 is SGHVS and CDR2 FNYEAQ. As DNA, the CDR3 is TGTGCCGGCAGCTTAGTCCGGGGGGGCGAGCAGTACTTC. Translation gives CAGSLVRGGEQYF.

The rearrangement uses TRBV20-1 and TRBJ2-5; 8 bases map to TRBD1. Per germline, CDR1 DFQATT and CDR2 SNEGSKA (reference sequence). V was pared by 3 bases and J by 5 bases, with 5 bases of the junction left unmatched. The CDR3 spans 13 residues. The CDR3 sequence: CSASRQGPETQYF. CDR3 DNA: TGCAGTGCTAGCCGACAGGGGCCGGAGACCCAGTACTTC.

This rearrangement joins TRBV27 to TRBJ2-4, with D possibly TRBD2 on 7 matching bases. The V gene's germline CDR1 is MNHEY and CDR2 SMNVEV (reference sequence). Trimming took off 7 bases at V and 15 bases at J, with 19 bases between the two ends. CDR3 size: 12 residues. The CDR3 protein is CASIPGGLWGYF. CDR3 coding DNA: TGTGCCAGCATCCCGGGGGGCCTTTGGGGGTACTTC.

In the case of this clonotype: A clone one base away is much larger, so this may be a read error. The V gene is TRBV6-6, the J gene TRBJ2-5; 9 bases line up with TRBD1. CDR1 MNHNY and CDR2 SVGAGI come from the germline V gene (reference sequence). V lost 6 bases to trimming and J lost 5 bases; unmatched junction nucleotides: 7. This CDR3 is 14 amino acids long. The CDR3 sequence is CASRRQGDRETQYF. In DNA form, the CDR3 reads TGTGCCAGCAGAAGACAGGGGGATCGGGAGACCCAGTACTTC.

Concerning this clonotype itself: One junction end disagrees with the germline gene, perhaps due to a read error. The chain carries TRBV5-5 and TRBJ2-5, with unresolved D. Germline V gene lookup returns CDR1 SGHKS and CDR2 YYEKEE (reference sequence). This CDR3 comprises 15 residues. The CDR3 DNA reads TGTGCCGGCAGCTACCTTCTCGGCAGAAAAGAGACCCAGTACTTC. As protein: CAGSYLLGRKETQYF.